Listed here is a single T cell receptor (beta chain). As yet, its antigen is unknown. Germline CDR1 reads GTSNPN; CDR2 reads SVGIG (reference sequence). The CDR3 is made up of 15 amino acids. Trimming removed 3 bases from V and 4 bases from J, with 18 bases in between. The data were taken from a study of OX40 agonist ivuxolimab in advanced cancers. Study context: Dose-escalation patients' cancers were hepatocellular carcinoma, melanoma, renal cell or head and neck cancer. General study points: Among the lowest peripheral clonal expansion occurred in 0.1-3.0 mg/kg partial responders.

Clones were read by immunoSEQ multiplex PCR, and TCRdb kept only the in-frame ones, dropping some. The sample consists of under 85,000 clones, around 78% of them appearing once. The starting material was CD4+ or CD8+ T cells sorted from blood, obtained in a trial of the OX40 agonist ivuxolimab. The rearrangement links TRBV30 to TRBJ1-2; no clear D. This sequence originates from an adult with an advanced solid tumor such as melanoma, head and neck, liver or kidney cancer. CDR3 nucleotide sequence: TGTGCCTGGAGAGGAGGACGTACTTACTCCTATGGCTACACCTTC. Translation gives CAWRGGRTYSYGYTF.